This record looks at one T cell receptor (beta chain) sequence and its context. No antigen is known for it. TCRdb's table, derived via immunoSEQ multiplex PCR, lists solely in-frame clones and lacks some. The sample holds tens of thousands of clones; roughly 86% are singletons and the top ten take under 4.5%. This specimen comes from a study of OX40 agonist ivuxolimab in advanced cancers. Across the study: The study treated patients with ivuxolimab, an agonistic anti-OX40 (CD134) antibody. The study reported partial responses in three patients: one hepatocellular carcinoma, two cutaneous melanoma.

The CDR3 is made up of 14 amino acids. Germline loops: CDR1 SGDLS, CDR2 YYNGEE. V was pared by 4 bases and J by 5 bases, with 13 bases between. Study-wide results and limits: The authors did not determine the antigen specificity of the expanded peripheral T cells. The CD4+ and CD8+ T cells in the blood had expanded clonally by week 6 at 0.1 to 3.0 mg/kg.

The origin of this receptor is an adult with an advanced solid tumor such as melanoma, head and neck, liver or kidney cancer. The V call is TRBV9, the J call TRBJ2-1, with D perhaps given as TRBD1 or TRBD2 (6 bases each). Sequences were derived from CD4+ or CD8+ T cells sorted from blood, sampled in a trial of the OX40 agonist ivuxolimab. The CDR3 protein is CASSRGRSNNEQFF. The CDR3 DNA sequence: TGTGCCAGCAGCCGGGGGCGATCAAACAATGAGCAGTTCTTC.